This T cell receptor (beta chain) was identified during a study of T cell responses to AZD1222 COVID-19 vaccine. Whole-study findings and limits: The CD4 TCRs associated with vaccination extended across spike and predominated at 160-218 and 743-854.

The CDR3 is made up of 16 amino acids. V was pared by 4 bases and J by 5 bases, with 14 bases of the junction left unmatched. The germline V gene encodes CDR1 SGHNT and CDR2 YYREEE (reference sequence). Assay used: immunoSEQ multiplex PCR; TCRdb lists only in-frame clones, some missing. In the table there are 200,000 to 300,000 clones, 85% to 95% of which are singletons. As regards this clone: Its specificity is not known.

This TCR was recovered from an adult in good health. This chain joins TRBV5-4 and TRBJ1-1; 7 bases align to TRBD1. This material consisted of peripheral blood, taken on day 0 of AZD1222 vaccination. CDR3 coding DNA: TGTGCCAGCAGCCAGCCCACGACAGGGAAGGGAACTGAAGCTTTCTTT. This encodes CASSQPTTGKGTEAFF.